This T cell receptor beta chain derives from a study of T cells after yellow fever vaccination. Overall study context: SMART-Seq v4 Ultra Low Input prepared libraries from low-cell fractions. Study-wide results and limits: The CD4 compartment and the CD8 compartment contained a small share of clonotypes in common.

This clonotype was counted at least ten times. Its target is unknown. A universal primer site and UMIs were added as TCR cDNA was made by 5'RACE template switching. TCRdb re-called the 5' RACE reads with MiXCR, one entry per CDR3 protein. The sample yields around 590,000 distinct CDR3 sequences, around an eighth seen once. Sequencing used PBMCs, obtained on the day of the yellow fever booster vaccination. The clonotype originates from a man in his thirties or forties who received the YFV17D yellow fever vaccine.

CDR3 DNA: TGTGCCAGCAGCTTACGGTCGACCCAGTACTTC. This codes for CASSLRSTQYF. This chain links TRBV7-2 with TRBJ2-5; D gene uncertain. V was shortened by 2 bases and J by 7 bases, with 5 bases between the two germline ends. Germline V gene data show CDR1 as SGHTA and CDR2 as FQGNSA. The CDR3 consists of 11 residues. Combining the CDR3 with reference TRBV7-2 and TRBJ2-5 gives the whole variable domain GAGVSQSPSNKVTEKGKDVELRCDPISGHTALYWYRQSLGQGLEFLIYFQGNSAPDKSGLPSDRFSAERTGGSVSTLTIQRTQQEDSAVYLCASSLRSTQYFGPGTRLLVL.